This paragraph covers one T cell receptor beta chain sequence. In the authors' workflow: Nucleated cell number was recorded as an estimate derived from reference gene primer amplification. Generated by immunoSEQ multiplex PCR, the TCRdb table keeps only in-frame clones and is missing some. That table supplies the V and J calls and clone size; D and trimming were determined from the DNA. The data contain 20,000 to 25,000 clones, roughly 73% of them seen just once; the ten biggest clones take up 20%. This record comes from a study of blood T cell repertoires in COVID-19. Study background: There were acute and convalescent COVID-19 samples, and they came from the United States, Italy and Spain. PBMCs, B-cell-depleted T cells, or T cells provided the cDNA or gDNA that made up the material.

Trimming at V came to 7 bases and at J to 2 bases, leaving 14 bases not matched to a gene. Germline CDR1 reads MDHEN; CDR2 reads SYDVKM. This CDR3 spans 17 amino acids. Specimen: peripheral blood. The chain has TRBV28 and TRBJ2-7, with 10 bases that match TRBD2. This sequence originates from a human donor in a cohort sampled during active or convalescent COVID-19. In DNA form, the CDR3 reads TGTGCCAGCACCTTGGCCGGACTGACTAGCGGGCCCTACGAGCAGTACTTC. Its translation: CASTLAGLTSGPYEQYF.